This entry features one T cell receptor (beta chain) sequence. The data originate from a study of cytomegalovirus exposure and HLA in healthy donors. Vbeta (60) and Jbeta (13) primers were used in the PCR. The assay was immunoSEQ multiplex PCR, and TCRdb's table has in-frame clones only and misses some. This sample has about 88,000 clones, with 69% found just once. V shed 1 base, J shed 2 bases, and the junction held 5 bases outside the gene matches. The CDR3 covers 16 residues. Germline lookup yields CDR1 LGHNA and CDR2 YNFKEQ. The chain has TRBV4-2 and TRBJ2-1; TRBD2 agrees at 7 bases. The receptor comes from a man in his forties or fifties in good health and CMV-seronegative. The specimen sequenced was PBMCs. This CDR3 reads CASSQGSGTTYNEQFF. CDR3 nucleotides: TGTGCCAGCAGCCAAGGGTCCGGGACTACCTACAATGAGCAGTTCTTC.